The 26 T cell receptor beta chains below all came from one sample that was sequenced in a study of human CD8 memory T cell subsets. Researchers made TCR beta libraries via UMI-labeled 5' RACE. From the 5' RACE reads, TCRdb lists one entry per CDR3 protein and no DNA. The sample yields 4,200 or so distinct CDR3 sequences, of which the top ten take up about 28%. The sample consisted of CD8+ T cells from PBMCs. Every receptor here comes from a human donor in good health.

This chain uses TRBV6-1 with TRBJ2-1; the TRBD2 assignment by TCRdb is unverifiable without DNA. Germline-derived CDR1 and CDR2 are MNHNS and SASEGT. This CDR3 has 14 amino acids. The CDR3 loop reads CATVAGEVYNEQFF.

J is TRBJ2-5 and V is TRBV3-1. The CDR3 has 13 amino acids. Per germline, CDR1 LGHDT and CDR2 YNNKEL (reference sequence). CDR3: CACRQDFPETQYF.

V gene TRBV15 combines with J gene TRBJ2-2; the D call from TCRdb, TRBD2, cannot be confirmed without DNA. The CDR3 is made up of 14 amino acids. Germline CDR1 reads LNHNV; CDR2 reads YYDKDF (reference sequence). CDR3 residues: CATSRGPSTGELFF.

The gene calls are TRBV7-9 and TRBJ1-1; TCRdb indicates TRBD1, and absent DNA this call remains unverified. The germline V gene encodes CDR1 SEHNR and CDR2 FQNEAQ (reference sequence). This CDR3 contains 17 residues. The CDR3 sequence is CASSLGTDSLMNTEAFF.

This CDR3 is CASSLGEGMANYGYTF. J is TRBJ1-2 and V is TRBV7-8. The CDR3 loop spans 16 amino acids. The germline gives CDR1 SGHVS, CDR2 FQNEAQ. Drawing the rest from reference TRBV7-8 and TRBJ1-2, the complete variable domain is GAGVSQSPRYKVAKRGQDVALRCDPISGHVSLFWYQQALGQGPEFLTYFQNEAQLDKSGLPSDRFFAERPEGSVSTLKIQRTQQEDSAVYLCASSLGEGMANYGYTFGSGTRLTVV.

The rearrangement links TRBV20-1 to TRBJ2-1; there is no DNA to check the TCRdb D call of TRBD1. This CDR3 has 15 amino acids. In germline, CDR1 is DFQATT, CDR2 SNEGSKA (reference sequence). CDR3 loop: CSASRRGTDVGEQFF.

This chain links TRBV28 with TRBJ2-7; TCRdb calls TRBD1, which cannot be checked without DNA. This CDR3 is built from 13 residues. Germline loops: CDR1 MDHEN, CDR2 SYDVKM. CDR3: CASRRGGIYEQYF.

The V gene is TRBV28, the J gene TRBJ2-3. The CDR3 consists of 13 residues. From germline, CDR1 is MDHEN and CDR2 SYDVKM. This CDR3 is CASSLMTHDTQYF.

V and J are TRBV20-1 and TRBJ1-1; TCRdb gives TRBD1 as the D gene, but with no DNA this cannot be confirmed. Looked up from germline, CDR1 is DFQATT and CDR2 is SNEGSKA (reference sequence). The CDR3 contains 15 residues. CDR3 sequence: CSAREADRGSTEAFF.

The chain carries TRBV7-9 and TRBJ2-1; the TCRdb call, TRBD1, lacks DNA for checking. The CDR3 length is 14 residues. Germline V lookup: CDR1 SEHNR, CDR2 FQNEAQ (reference sequence). CDR3: CASSDTGRLALQFF.

The J gene is TRBJ2-6, the V gene TRBV28; TCRdb returns TRBD2, unconfirmable since there is no DNA. The CDR3 extends over 17 amino acids. Germline V CDR1 and CDR2: MDHEN, SYDVKM. The CDR3 loop reads CASSYGTSGSGANVLTF. Combining the CDR3 with reference TRBV28 and TRBJ2-6 gives the whole variable domain DVKVTQSSRYLVKRTGEKVFLECVQDMDHENMFWYRQDPGLGLRLIYFSYDVKMKEKGDIPEGYSVSREKKERFSLILESASTNQTSMYLCASSYGTSGSGANVLTFGAGSRLTVL.

V and J are TRBV6-4 and TRBJ2-3; without DNA, the TCRdb call of TRBD2 cannot be checked. The CDR3 totals 15 residues. CDR1 and CDR2 (germline): MRHNA, SNTAGT. The CDR3 loop reads CASSDGGISTDTQYF.

This chain links TRBV27 with TRBJ2-2; the D call from TCRdb, TRBD2, cannot be confirmed without DNA. This CDR3 has 14 amino acids. Germline V gene data show CDR1 as MNHEY and CDR2 as SMNVEV (reference sequence). Here the CDR3 reads CASSWDGRTGELFF.

The CDR3 protein is CASSEYGSGNTIYF. The rearrangement joins TRBV2 to TRBJ1-3. The germline CDR1 and CDR2 sequences are SNHLY and FYNNEI. This CDR3 has 14 amino acids.

By frequency, this clonotype registers medium-sized. V and J are TRBV9 and TRBJ2-1. This CDR3 has 15 residues. Germline values: CDR1 SGDLS, CDR2 YYNGEE. CDR3 sequence reads: CASSVVGDSYNEQFF.

The chain joins TRBV6-4 to TRBJ2-3. CDR1 is MRHNA, CDR2 SNTAGT, per germline. This CDR3 contains 13 residues. This CDR3 reads CASSPKSTDTQYF.

The rearrangement joins TRBV5-5 to TRBJ2-3. The CDR3 has 15 amino acids. The germline V gene encodes CDR1 SGHKS and CDR2 YYEKEE (reference sequence). CDR3 in amino acids: CASSSQAGVTDTQYF. The variable domain in full, completed from reference TRBV5-5 and TRBJ2-3, reads DAGVTQSPTHLIKTRGQQVTLRCSPISGHKSVSWYQQVLGQGPQFIFQYYEKEERGRGNFPDRFSARQFPNYSSELNVNALLLGDSALYLCASSSQAGVTDTQYFGPGTRLTVL.

The chain's CDR3 is CATSDQREDTGELFF. The V and J genes are TRBV24-1 and TRBJ2-2; TCRdb outputs TRBD2, but without DNA this stays unchecked. The V gene's germline CDR1 is KGHDR and CDR2 SFDVKD. This CDR3 has 15 amino acids.

V gene TRBV4-1 combines with J gene TRBJ1-2. The CDR3 runs 13 residues. Germline V CDR1 and CDR2: MGHRA, YSYEKL. CDR3: CASTRSLGGGYTF.

This clonotype is identified as medium-sized from frequency. This sequence joins TRBV3-1 and TRBJ2-5. Germline loops: CDR1 LGHDT, CDR2 YNNKEL (reference sequence). This CDR3 has 13 residues. The CDR3 here is CASSQEGQETQYF.

The J gene is TRBJ2-1, the V gene TRBV7-9; TCRdb designates TRBD1, a call that cannot be tested without DNA. The CDR3 sequence is 11 residues long. From germline, CDR1 is SEHNR and CDR2 FQNEAQ (reference sequence). CDR3 residues: CASSLGGEQFF.

Considering frequency, this clonotype is medium-sized. The chain has TRBV5-1 and TRBJ1-1; the D call of TRBD1 rests on TCRdb alone, since no DNA is present to check it. There are 14 residues in the CDR3. Germline V gene data show CDR1 as SGHRS and CDR2 as YFSETQ. The CDR3 protein is CASSHLGGPTEAFF.

The CDR3 sequence: CSASPSAGDTGELFF. This sequence joins TRBV20-1 and TRBJ2-2; TCRdb gives TRBD2 as the D gene, but with no DNA this cannot be confirmed. Germline V gene sequence: CDR1 DFQATT, CDR2 SNEGSKA (reference sequence). The CDR3 length is 15 residues.

The chain couples TRBV6-1 to TRBJ2-5; TCRdb outputs TRBD1, but without DNA this stays unchecked. The germline V gene has CDR1 MNHNS and CDR2 SASEGT. The CDR3 is made up of 13 amino acids. CDR3 loop: CAIGPVLGETQYF.

Frequency places this clonotype as medium-sized (0.01 to 0.1%). The gene calls are TRBV10-1 and TRBJ1-1. This CDR3 has 13 amino acids. Germline loops: CDR1 WNHNN, CDR2 SYGVQD (reference sequence). Here the CDR3 reads CASSARENTEAFF.

The chain has TRBV13 and TRBJ1-6. Germline CDR1 is PRHDT and CDR2 is FYEKMQ (reference sequence). The CDR3 length is 15 residues. The CDR3 loop is CASAWKGENNSPLHF.